This T cell receptor (beta chain) was recorded in a study of OX40 agonist ivuxolimab in advanced cancers. The wider study: Given to patients was ivuxolimab, an agonistic anti-OX40 (CD134) antibody. Partial responses were seen in three patients, one with hepatocellular carcinoma and two with cutaneous melanoma. Study results and caveats: Which antigen the expanded peripheral T cells recognized is unknown.

The CDR3 consists of 16 residues. V lost 5 bases and J 6 bases, leaving 23 bases between the germline ends. Germline lookup yields CDR1 SGHNT and CDR2 YYREEE (reference sequence). Libraries were prepared by immunoSEQ multiplex PCR; TCRdb keeps only in-frame clonotypes and omits some of them. The sample carries 95,000 or so clones, under 95% recorded once. Remarks on this clone: The antigen remains undetermined.

The starting material was CD4+ or CD8+ T cells sorted from blood, obtained in a trial of the OX40 agonist ivuxolimab. This sequence originates from an adult with an advanced solid tumor such as melanoma, head and neck, liver or kidney cancer. The chain links TRBV5-4 to TRBJ1-2; D might be TRBD1 (5 bases). The CDR3, as DNA: TGTGCCAGCAGGCAGGGCACCGGGACGGGGCTAAATGGCTACACCTTC. Encoded protein: CASRQGTGTGLNGYTF.